This TCR beta chain derives from a study of blood T cells in healthy people across ages. Study outcomes and limitations: TCR beta diversity per million T cells fell roughly linearly with age.

Primed by a sample-barcoded 5' primer and a J-beta primer mix, a second PCR proceeded for 7 to 11 cycles. TCRdb analysed the 5' RACE reads with MiXCR anew, one entry per CDR3 protein. This sample has 600,000 to 800,000 distinct CDR3 sequences, with around 52% found just once. This clonotype was counted at least ten times. What it binds is not known. Since a much larger clone is just one base distant, this may be a read error. The germline CDR1 and CDR2 sequences are MNHNY and SVGAGI (reference sequence). The CDR3 runs to 12 residues. Trimming took off 2 bases at V and 11 bases at J, with 12 bases between the two ends.

This receptor was obtained from a woman aged 80 or older in good health. Sequencing was done on a sample of blood. The chain uses TRBV6-6 and TRBJ2-5; D remains ambiguous. This chain's CDR3 is CASSYGYNEQYF. CDR3 coding DNA: TGTGCCAGCAGTTACGGGTACAATGAGCAGTACTTC.